The T cell receptor (beta chain) under discussion was sequenced for a study of blood T cells in healthy people across ages. Regarding the study as a whole: Roughly linear age-related decline in beta diversity appeared, significant by age around 38.

Regarding this clonotype: Its antigen is undetermined.

In each sample, at least 6.5 million PBMCs were isolated. From germline, CDR1 is SGHAT and CDR2 FQDESV (reference sequence). This CDR3 has 14 amino acids. V was pared by 2 bases and J by 4 bases, with 11 bases between. Primers used in a second PCR of about 6 to 11 cycles were a sample-barcoded 5' primer and a J-beta primer mix. TCRdb redid the calling of the 5' RACE reads with MiXCR, one entry per CDR3 protein. Here the sample spans 2 million or so distinct CDR3 sequences, just under 50% being singletons. The sequence came from a woman aged 40 to 50 in good health. V usage is TRBV11-1 and J usage is TRBJ2-5; D gene ambiguous. The sample consisted of blood. The CDR3 region is CASSLFGDRETQYF. For the CDR3, the DNA is TGTGCCAGCAGCTTATTTGGGGATCGAGAGACCCAGTACTTC. Full variable domain (remainder filled in from reference TRBV11-1 and TRBJ2-5): EAEVAQSPRYKITEKSQAVAFWCDPISGHATLYWYRQILGQGPELLVQFQDESVVDDSQLPKDRFSAERLKGVDSTLKIQPAELGDSAMYLCASSLFGDRETQYFGPGTRLLVL.